The source of this T cell receptor beta chain is a study of T cell changes during pregnancy in multiple sclerosis. Here immunoSEQ multiplex PCR was the method, and the copy in TCRdb shows in-frame clones only, minus some. The table has 84,000 or so clones, 94% seen once. This CDR3 spans 15 amino acids. V shed 5 bases and J 4 bases; nucleotides not matched to a gene: 5. The germline gives CDR1 LNHDA, CDR2 SQIVND (reference sequence). The rearrangement uses TRBV19 and TRBJ2-7; 13 bases align to TRBD2. The sequence came from a female donor with multiple sclerosis, enrolled in a pregnancy study. The specimen comprised peripheral blood, sampled in the third trimester of pregnancy. The DNA of the CDR3 is TGTGCCAGTAGTGTGACTAGCGGGGGGACGTACGAGCAGTACTTC. The encoded protein is CASSVTSGGTYEQYF. The full variable domain, completed using reference TRBV19 and TRBJ2-7, is DGGITQSPKYLFRKEGQNVTLSCEQNLNHDAMYWYRQDPGQGLRLIYYSQIVNDFQKGDIAEGYSVSREKKESFPLTVTSAQKNPTAFYLCASSVTSGGTYEQYFGPGTRLTVT.